This T cell receptor (beta chain) came from a study of tumor and adjacent non-tumor tissue in lung cancer. Study overall: Histology: about a dozen adenocarcinoma, a couple of squamous cell carcinoma, 1 small cell lung cancer. On average, productive TCRbeta reads reached some 4.4 million per sample. The study's findings and limits: Tumor TCR diversity, when higher, was linked to shorter survival. In normal lung, the top 100 clones were significantly more dominant than in tumor.

Per germline, CDR1 DFQATT and CDR2 SNEGSKA (reference sequence). V trimming: 0 bases; J trimming: 2 bases; junction bases outside the gene matches: 12. The CDR3 runs 17 residues. This clonotype showed up many times. The antigen is undetermined. The library came from three nested PCR rounds adapted from ARM-PCR protocols. TCRdb processed the multiplex PCR reads anew with MiXCR; each CDR3 protein has one entry. The table includes about 200,000 distinct CDR3 sequences, approximately 74% detected once. RNA was extracted from bulk tissue without any cell sorting. Sequenced sample: lung tumor tissue. The sequence came from a man aged 60-69 years with non-small cell lung cancer. The chain links TRBV20-1 to TRBJ1-1; 7 positions agree with TRBD1. In DNA form, the CDR3 reads TGCAGTGCTAGAGATCGAGGAAAGGGGGCACCTAACACTGAAGCTTTCTTT. Its protein is CSARDRGKGAPNTEAFF.